This is a list of T cell receptor beta chains from one sample in a study of post-analysis software for immune sequencing data. Via MiXCR, TCRdb re-called the PCR reads, giving one row per CDR3 protein. This sample has approximately 730,000 distinct CDR3 sequences, with 25% to 30% found just once. Sequences were obtained from blood. These TCRs come from a girl aged 5-17 years with multiple sclerosis. Each CDR3 is given with its conserved first and last residue. A D gene is named only where the DNA matches it firmly. Clone size is given for some rows only: seen once, a few or many times, or a class if the clone is expanded.

V	size	D	length	J	DNA	CDR3
TRBV12-3/TRBV12-4	.	TRBD1	17	TRBJ1-4	TGTGCCAGCAGTCGAACAGGGGTCGTTGCAACTAATGAAAAACTGTTTTTT	CASSRTGVVATNEKLFF
TRBV29-1	many	.	12	TRBJ2-3	TGCAGCGTTGTTACGGACCAAGATACGCAGTATTTT	CSVVTDQDTQYF
TRBV20-1	.	.	12	TRBJ1-3	TGCAGTGCTAGAGAACAGGGCTCCACCATATATTTC	CSAREQGSTIYF
TRBV11-2	.	.	21	TRBJ2-1	TGTGCCAGCAGCTTATCACCTTGGGCGGCCACCCTGACTAGCTCCTACAATGAGCAGTTCTTC	CASSLSPWAATLTSSYNEQFF
TRBV5-1	.	.	13	TRBJ2-1	TGCGCCAGCAGCACCTATTCCTACAATGAGCAGTTCTTC	CASSTYSYNEQFF
TRBV11-2	.	.	16	TRBJ1-1	TGTGCCAGCAGCTTATTCCCAGGGGCAATGAACACTGAAGCTTTCTTT	CASSLFPGAMNTEAFF
TRBV9	.	.	15	TRBJ1-5	TGTGCCAGCAGGCACAGTGACAATAGCAATCAGCCCCAGCATTTT	CASRHSDNSNQPQHF
TRBV20-1	.	.	12	TRBJ1-1	TGCAGTGCCCCTTGGATGGGCGCTGAAGCTTTCTTT	CSAPWMGAEAFF
TRBV6-6	many	.	13	TRBJ2-7	TGTGCCAGCAGCCGCAGGGGTTCCTACGAGCAGTACTTC	CASSRRGSYEQYF
TRBV20-1	.	.	14	TRBJ1-1	TGCAGTGCTGACTGGGGGGGGAAACACACTGAAGCTTTCTTT	CSADWGGKHTEAFF
TRBV20-1	few	.	14	TRBJ2-3	TGCAGTGCGGACGGGTCCGAGAGCACAGATACGCAGTATTTT	CSADGSESTDTQYF
TRBV4-1	.	TRBD2	17	TRBJ2-1	TGCGCCAGCAGCCAAGAGAGGCTAGCGGTGTCTAACAATGAGCAGTTCTTC	CASSQERLAVSNNEQFF
TRBV29-1	.	TRBD2	15	TRBJ2-5	TGCAGCGTTGAACGGGGCGGGAGTGGATGGGAGACCCAGTACTTC	CSVERGGSGWETQYF
TRBV5-1	few	TRBD2	18	TRBJ2-3	TGCGCCAGCAGCCGGACTGGCGGGGGGCAGGATAGCACAGATACGCAGTATTTT	CASSRTGGGQDSTDTQYF
TRBV6-6	.	TRBD1	17	TRBJ1-2	TGTGCCAGCAGTTACCATGGTCTTTCACAGGGGGACTATGGCTACACCTTC	CASSYHGLSQGDYGYTF
TRBV27	.	.	12	TRBJ1-1	TGTGCCAGTGGAGATCACAACACTGAAGCTTTCTTT	CASGDHNTEAFF
TRBV12-3/TRBV12-4	few	TRBD2	16	TRBJ2-1	TGTGCCAGCAGCCGACTAGCGGGGGGGCTCTACAATGAGCAGTTCTTC	CASSRLAGGLYNEQFF
TRBV12-3/TRBV12-4	.	.	15	TRBJ2-7	TGTGCCAGCAGTTTAGCGAGGACAGCATCCTACGAGCAGTACTTC	CASSLARTASYEQYF
TRBV9	few	.	15	TRBJ2-3	TGTGCCAGCAGCGTGCGGACAGAATTCACAGATACGCAGTATTTT	CASSVRTEFTDTQYF
TRBV6-6	few	.	17	TRBJ2-1	TGTGCCAGCAGCGGCATGGGGTGGACGGGGACTTACAATGAGCAGTTCTTC	CASSGMGWTGTYNEQFF
TRBV2	.	TRBD2	15	TRBJ2-1	TGTGCCAGCAGTGACGGCCCTAGCGGGAGGGCCCAGCAGTTCTTC	CASSDGPSGRAQQFF
TRBV3-1	.	TRBD2	15	TRBJ2-7	TGTGCCAGCAGCCAGGCGTGGACTAGGTCCTACGAGCAGTACTTC	CASSQAWTRSYEQYF
TRBV20-1	few	.	15	TRBJ1-1	TGCAGTCTGAGGCCGCCTTGGGGGATGAACACTGAAGCTTTCTTT	CSLRPPWGMNTEAFF
TRBV20-1	few	.	15	TRBJ2-1	TGCAGTGCTAGAGGGCAAAGAGGCTCCTACAATGAGCAGTTCTTC	CSARGQRGSYNEQFF
TRBV20-1	.	TRBD1	16	TRBJ2-1	TGCAGTGCTAGAGGCGGGGACAGGGGGACGTACAATGAGCAGTTCTTC	CSARGGDRGTYNEQFF
TRBV4-1	.	.	18	TRBJ1-5	TGCGCCAGCAGCCAAGATGGCTGGGGGCGAAGGAGCAATCAGCCCCAGCATTTT	CASSQDGWGRRSNQPQHF
TRBV28	few	.	15	TRBJ1-6	TGTGCCAGCAGTACGGACGGTGGACGGAATTCACCCCTCCACTTT	CASSTDGGRNSPLHF
TRBV20-1	.	.	14	TRBJ1-6	TGCAGTGCTAGGGGTTGGTTCTTAGGTTCACCCCTCCACTTT	CSARGWFLGSPLHF
TRBV18	few	.	12	TRBJ2-3	TGTGCCAGCTCACCCGGCCCAGATACGCAGTATTTT	CASSPGPDTQYF
TRBV24-1	.	.	16	TRBJ2-6	TGTGCCACCAGTGATTTGGAGAGCTCTGGGGCCAACGTCCTGACTTTC	CATSDLESSGANVLTF
TRBV20-1	.	TRBD1	14	TRBJ2-7	TGCAGTGCTCCTAGACAGGGGGCTTACAATGAGCAGTACTTC	CSAPRQGAYNEQYF
TRBV18	.	TRBD1	16	TRBJ2-7	TGTGCCAGCTCACCTGAAATACAGGGGACGGTTGACGAGCAGTACTTC	CASSPEIQGTVDEQYF
TRBV28	few	TRBD2	19	TRBJ2-5	TGTGCCGGCAGTTTATACGGTAGTGGGAGCGGGGGCCCCGGGGAGACCCAGTACTTC	CAGSLYGSGSGGPGETQYF
TRBV11-2	.	.	18	TRBJ2-4	TGTGCCAGCAGCCCCCGGGTAGAGCAGGGGGGTGCCAAAAACATTCAGTACTTC	CASSPRVEQGGAKNIQYF
TRBV29-1	few	.	15	TRBJ2-5	TGCAGCGTTGGGTACCCCTCCTCAGTCCAAGAGACCCAGTACTTC	CSVGYPSSVQETQYF
TRBV6-5	few	TRBD1	16	TRBJ1-5	TGTGCCAGCAGCCCTGCGGGGCGGACAGGGCGCCAGCCCCAGCATTTT	CASSPAGRTGRQPQHF
TRBV20-1	.	.	12	TRBJ1-2	TGCAGTGCTGCAATCCGGGGATTGGGCTACACCTTC	CSAAIRGLGYTF
TRBV20-1	few	.	13	TRBJ2-5	TGCAGTGCCTTCGGTGGCGCCGGGTCCAAGCAGTACTTC	CSAFGGAGSKQYF
TRBV11-2	many	.	12	TRBJ1-6	TGTGCCAGCAGCACGGGGAGTTCACCCCTCCACTTT	CASSTGSSPLHF
TRBV7-9	.	TRBD1	16	TRBJ2-4	TGTGTCAGCAGCGGCTCCGGGACAGGGGCCAAAAACATTCAGTACTTC	CVSSGSGTGAKNIQYF
TRBV9	few	.	15	TRBJ1-5	TGTACCAGCAGCGTAGGCCCCCTCTACAATCAGCCCCAGCATTTT	CTSSVGPLYNQPQHF
TRBV3-1	.	.	14	TRBJ1-1	TGTGCCAGCAGCCCCACGCACAGGAACACTGAAGCTTTCTTT	CASSPTHRNTEAFF
TRBV6-5	.	TRBD1	16	TRBJ1-3	TGTGCCAGCAGCTGGCAGGGGGTTGGCCTCCGGAACACCATATATTTT	CASSWQGVGLRNTIYF